This TCR beta chain was found in a study of radiotherapy plus CTLA-4 blockade in lung cancer. For the study at large: With 31% of patients having disease control, objective responses were seen in roughly 18%.

Treatment of patients with chemo-refractory metastatic non-small-cell lung cancer consisted of focal radiation plus CTLA-4 blockade with ipilimumab. The study's findings and limits: Best predicting response, reportedly, were early blood T cell clone dynamics, with interferon-beta. After treatment with radiotherapy plus ipilimumab, TCR clones that came from the tumor expanded in blood.

Here immunoSEQ multiplex PCR was the method, and the copy in TCRdb shows in-frame clones only, minus some. The sample consists of roughly 120,000 clones, roughly 74% of them appearing once. About this clone: Antigen: not known.

The material sequenced was peripheral blood, taken from a patient treated with radiotherapy plus ipilimumab. This clonotype was sampled from a human donor with non-small cell lung cancer who had a partial response to radiotherapy plus ipilimumab.

CDR3 sequence: CASTSGRWNEQFF. CDR3 nucleotides: TGTGCCAGCACTAGCGGGAGGTGGAATGAGCAGTTCTTC. This rearrangement joins TRBV28 to TRBJ2-1; 11 bases agree with TRBD2. Germline V gene data show CDR1 as MDHEN and CDR2 as SYDVKM. J lost 7 bases, V lost 7 bases, and 3 bases had no gene match. CDR3 length: 13 amino acids.